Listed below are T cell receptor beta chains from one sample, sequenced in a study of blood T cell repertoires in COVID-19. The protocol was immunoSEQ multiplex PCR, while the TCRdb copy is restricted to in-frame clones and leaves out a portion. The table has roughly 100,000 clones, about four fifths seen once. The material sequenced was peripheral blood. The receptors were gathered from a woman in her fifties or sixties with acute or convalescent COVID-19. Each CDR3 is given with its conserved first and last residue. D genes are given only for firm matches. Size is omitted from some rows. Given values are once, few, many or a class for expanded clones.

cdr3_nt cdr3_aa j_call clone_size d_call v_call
TGTGCCAGCAGTGAGGTCGGACAGGGGCGTGGCTACACCTTC CASSEVGQGRGYTF TRBJ1-2 . TRBD1 TRBV6-1
TGTGCCAGCAGTTTAAAGCGGGGGGGGGACAGGACAGTCTCTGGAAACACCATATATTTT CASSLKRGGDRTVSGNTIYF TRBJ1-3 . TRBD1 TRBV28
TGTGCCAGCAGCTCCACAGGGGCCCAGCCCCAGCATTTT CASSSTGAQPQHF TRBJ1-5 . TRBD1 TRBV12-3/TRBV12-4
TGTGCCAGTAGTATAGTTGTGGGACTAGCGGATCAAGAGACCCAGTACTTC CASSIVVGLADQETQYF TRBJ2-5 once TRBD2 TRBV19
TGCGCCAGCAACGAACAGGGGGAAGGCTACACCTTC CASNEQGEGYTF TRBJ1-2 . TRBD1 TRBV5-1
TGTGCCAGCTCACCACCCCGCCCGGGACACAGGAACACTGAAGCTTTCTTT CASSPPRPGHRNTEAFF TRBJ1-1 . . TRBV18
TGTGCCAGTTCGGACAGGTTGAACACTGAAGCTTTCTTT CASSDRLNTEAFF TRBJ1-1 . TRBD1 TRBV19
TGTGCCAGCAGTTCCCGGGGGGGGCTGGCTGAAAAACTGTTTTTT CASSSRGGLAEKLFF TRBJ1-4 . . TRBV6-5
TGTGCCAGCAGTGAGAGCCGCTACAATGAGCAGTTCTTC CASSESRYNEQFF TRBJ2-1 . . TRBV2
TGCGCCAGCAGTCAAAGAAGAGGGACTCCTGGCAACGAGCAGTACTTC CASSQRRGTPGNEQYF TRBJ2-7 . . TRBV4-1
TGTGCCAGCTCACCGGACAGGGGGCGAAATGGCAGGCCTAACTATGGCTACACCTTC CASSPDRGRNGRPNYGYTF TRBJ1-2 . TRBD1 TRBV18
TGTGCCAGCAGTGAACAGGGCGGGGTAGGCACTGAAGCTTTCTTT CASSEQGGVGTEAFF TRBJ1-1 few . TRBV6-1
TGTGCCAGCAGTTCCGCGGGGGGGACCAACTATGGCTACACCTTC CASSSAGGTNYGYTF TRBJ1-2 . . TRBV6-5
TGTGCCAGCTCACCACCTGGGACTCGGGTGCCCGATACGCAGTATTTT CASSPPGTRVPDTQYF TRBJ2-3 . . TRBV18
TGTGCCAGTAGTATAAATTCAGGGGGTAACACTGAAGCTTTCTTT CASSINSGGNTEAFF TRBJ1-1 few TRBD1 TRBV19
TGTGCCAGCAGTTCCCCAGGGGCCGCCACCGACGAGCAGTACTTC CASSSPGAATDEQYF TRBJ2-7 . . TRBV27
TGTGCCAGCAGACGGTCCGGGACAGGGAAAGAGGAAGCTTTCTTT CASRRSGTGKEEAFF TRBJ1-1 . TRBD1 TRBV6-1
TGTGCCAGCAGCCCCGACACAGGGCAGAACTATGGCTACACCTTC CASSPDTGQNYGYTF TRBJ1-2 . . TRBV3-1/TRBV3-2
TGTGCCTGGGGCAGCGGAGATACGCAGTATTTT CAWGSGDTQYF TRBJ2-3 . . TRBV30
TGTGCCAGCAGCTTACAGAGCGGGGGGACCTACGAGCAGTACTTC CASSLQSGGTYEQYF TRBJ2-7 few TRBD2 TRBV7-3
TGTGCCAGCAGTTCACAGGGGGCGCGAGGCTACACCTTC CASSSQGARGYTF TRBJ1-2 . TRBD1 TRBV27
TGTGCCAGCAGTTTTACAGGGGGCTCAGGAACTAATGAAAAACTGTTTTTT CASSFTGGSGTNEKLFF TRBJ1-4 . TRBD1 TRBV7-8
TGTGCCAGCAGTGAATTGGGCAAAGCACCCCTCCACTTT CASSELGKAPLHF TRBJ1-6 . . TRBV6-1
TGTGCCATCAGTGAGGGGGGGATATCGGGGGAGACCCAGTACTTC CAISEGGISGETQYF TRBJ2-5 . . TRBV10-3
TGTGCCAGCAGCAAGACTAGCGGGGGGGGCGATGAGCAGTTCTTC CASSKTSGGGDEQFF TRBJ2-1 . TRBD2 TRBV11-2
TGCAGCGTTTCCGACAACTACGAGCAGTACTTC CSVSDNYEQYF TRBJ2-7 once . TRBV29-1
TGCGCCAGCAGCTTGGCCGCCCGGGACACTGAAGCTTTCTTT CASSLAARDTEAFF TRBJ1-1 . . TRBV5-1
TGTGCCAGCACCCGGACAGGTTGGGGAAGCACAGATACGCAGTATTTT CASTRTGWGSTDTQYF TRBJ2-3 . TRBD1 TRBV25-1
TGTGCCTGGAGCCCTGGGACAGAAGCTTTCTTT CAWSPGTEAFF TRBJ1-1 few . TRBV30
TGCACCAGCAGCCCGGGACAGCACTCCTACGAGCAGTACTTC CTSSPGQHSYEQYF TRBJ2-7 . . TRBV1
TGCGCCAGCAGCAGGACAGGGAGCACAGATACGCAGTATTTT CASSRTGSTDTQYF TRBJ2-3 . TRBD1 TRBV5-1
TGTGCCAGTAGTATAAGTCCACTCTCTGGAAACACCATATATTTT CASSISPLSGNTIYF TRBJ1-3 . . TRBV19
TGTGCCAGCTCATCTACAGGGCTAGTATGGTCACCCCTCCACTTT CASSSTGLVWSPLHF TRBJ1-6 . . TRBV18
TGTGCCAGCAGCTTAGCGTCACAGGGTAGCAACGAGCAGTACTTC CASSLASQGSNEQYF TRBJ2-7 . . TRBV7-9
TGTGCCAGCAGCCGGACAGGGGGTGTGGATGAGCAGTTCTTC CASSRTGGVDEQFF TRBJ2-1 . TRBD1 TRBV9
TGTGCCAGCAGCGTAGCGGGGGTTGGCACAGATACGCAGTATTTT CASSVAGVGTDTQYF TRBJ2-3 . . TRBV9
TGTGCCAGCAGTGGCGCTGCTGTCGAGCAGTTCTTC CASSGAAVEQFF TRBJ2-1 . . TRBV2
TGCAGCGTTGATATGGGCACCGACACAGATACGCAGTATTTT CSVDMGTDTDTQYF TRBJ2-3 . . TRBV29-1
TGTGCCAGCAGCGTCTCAGCGGGGTTAGGCTACGAGCAGTACTTC CASSVSAGLGYEQYF TRBJ2-7 . TRBD2 TRBV9
TGTGCCAGCAGTTACGATAGCGGGAGTCCCAATGAGCAGTTCTTC CASSYDSGSPNEQFF TRBJ2-1 few TRBD2 TRBV2
TGTGCCAGCAGCCCGGGGAACGGACAGGGCAATCATGGCTACACCTTC CASSPGNGQGNHGYTF TRBJ1-2 . TRBD1 TRBV5-4
TGCAGCGTTGCGACCGGTGGTGCGGGCGAGCAGTACTTC CSVATGGAGEQYF TRBJ2-7 once . TRBV29-1
TGTGCCAGCCGAGGGTTAAGCTCCTACAATGAGCAGTTCTTC CASRGLSSYNEQFF TRBJ2-1 . . TRBV28
TGTGCCAGCAGCCAGCCGGGACTAGCGGGAGAGGGTGAGCAGTTCTTC CASSQPGLAGEGEQFF TRBJ2-1 . TRBD2 TRBV5-5
TGTGCCAGCATAGGACAGTTCAATCAGCCCCAGCATTTT CASIGQFNQPQHF TRBJ1-5 . . TRBV28
TGCGCCAGCAGCCCCTTACCGGCAGGGCAGAATGCGGCTTTCTTT CASSPLPAGQNAAFF TRBJ1-1 once . TRBV5-1
TGCAGCGTTGAGGGAATCGGGACATCAAACACCGGGGAGCTGTTTTTT CSVEGIGTSNTGELFF TRBJ2-2 . . TRBV29-1
TGTGCCAGCAGTTTATTGGGACAGGAGGAAGTTAATGAGCAGTTCTTC CASSLLGQEEVNEQFF TRBJ2-1 . TRBD1 TRBV28
TGTGCCAGCAGCCGGGACAGGGAGTACGAGCAGTACTTC CASSRDREYEQYF TRBJ2-7 many TRBD1 TRBV2
TGTGCCAGCAGCTTAGAGGGGGGTCGGATAACTGTGAACACTGAAGCTTTCTTT CASSLEGGRITVNTEAFF TRBJ1-1 . . TRBV11-2
TGCGCCAGCAGCCAAGTATCTTTTATGGCTAGCGGGGGCACAGATACGCAGTATTTT CASSQVSFMASGGTDTQYF TRBJ2-3 few TRBD2 TRBV4-1
TGCGCCAGCAGCCTTGGACAGGGTGGCTATGGCTACACCTTC CASSLGQGGYGYTF TRBJ1-2 . TRBD1 TRBV5-1
TGTGCCAGCAGTTCGGACAGGGATGCTGAAGCTTTCTTT CASSSDRDAEAFF TRBJ1-1 . TRBD1 TRBV2
TGTGCCACCAGCAGAGATTGGCAGGGGGACAATGAGCAGTTCTTC CATSRDWQGDNEQFF TRBJ2-1 . TRBD1 TRBV15
TGTGCCAGCAGTCCGACCCCTAGAGGGACCCAGTACTTC CASSPTPRGTQYF TRBJ2-5 . . TRBV2
TGTGCCAGCAGCTTACGTCTGGGACAGGACGGCTACACCTTC CASSLRLGQDGYTF TRBJ1-2 . TRBD1 TRBV7-2
TGTGCCAGCAGTACAGAGCAGGGTCGCAACGAGCAGTACTTC CASSTEQGRNEQYF TRBJ2-7 . . TRBV6-2/TRBV6-3
TGCGCCAGCAGTGTTTCTAGCGGGGAAGAGACCCAGTACTTC CASSVSSGEETQYF TRBJ2-5 once TRBD2 TRBV10-1
TGTGCCAGCAGCTTTGCGGGAGAAGTCAGTGAGCAGTTCTTC CASSFAGEVSEQFF TRBJ2-1 . TRBD2 TRBV7-9